Following are 9 T cell receptor beta chains from one sample sequenced in a study of cytomegalovirus exposure and HLA in healthy donors. 60 Vbeta and 13 Jbeta primers were used in PCR. Measured with immunoSEQ multiplex PCR; TCRdb has only the in-frame clones, and not every one. The data hold about 94,000 clones, with approximately 66% observed a single time. The sequenced sample was PBMCs. Receptors originate from a man aged 25 to 45 in good health and CMV-seronegative.

This clone was seen a handful of times. V is TRBV4-3 and J is TRBJ1-6; TRBD1 matches at 8 bases. Germline assignment: CDR1 LGHNA and CDR2 YSLEER. The J segment lost 7 bases and the V segment lost 8 bases, leaving 16 bases of the junction unmatched. The length of the CDR3 is 17 residues. The CDR3 region is CASSLGYRQGANSPLHF. For the CDR3, the DNA is TGCGCCAGCTCCCTCGGTTATCGCCAGGGGGCAAATTCACCCCTCCACTTT.

This clone occurred once. This chain links TRBV6-1 with TRBJ1-2; possible D gene TRBD1, 5 bases. The CDR3 length is 13 residues. Per the germline V gene, CDR1 is MNHNS and CDR2 is SASEGT. Deletions cut 10 bases from V and 6 bases from J, with 18 bases between. The CDR3 reads CATVRPRDDGYTF. The CDR3, as DNA: TGTGCCACCGTCCGTCCGCGGGACGATGGCTACACCTTC.

The table lists this clone with a few counts. Because the CDR3's place on the DNA is in doubt, the DNA is left out and the CDR3 is given as listed by TCRdb. CDR3 loop: CASSTSKGGTGELFF. This chain uses TRBV6-5 with TRBJ2-2; TRBD2, the table's D call, lacks a check against the DNA. The CDR3 comprises 15 residues, both ends counted. CDR1 and CDR2 from the germline V gene are MNHEY and SVGAGI.

The chain joins TRBV5-4 to TRBJ2-3; D gene ambiguous. This CDR3 is 13 amino acids long. Germline CDR1 is SGHNT and CDR2 is YYREEE (reference sequence). The ends were cut back, 1 base at V and 6 bases at J, with 9 bases in the middle. The CDR3 reads CASSLSLSDTQYF. As DNA, the CDR3 is TGTGCCAGCAGCTTGTCCCTTTCCGATACGCAGTATTTT.

V and J are TRBV6-5 and TRBJ1-1; a possible D gene is TRBD1 (5 bases). Germline lookup yields CDR1 MNHEY and CDR2 SVGAGI. The ends were cut back, 7 bases at V and 0 bases at J, with 9 bases in the middle. This CDR3 has 13 residues. CDR3 residues: CASTKTVNTEAFF. The CDR3 region has the DNA TGTGCCAGCACCAAGACAGTGAACACTGAAGCTTTCTTT.

This clone was counted between two and nine times. The chain couples TRBV5-5 to TRBJ2-3, with TRBD2 matching over 12 bases. The junction had 9 bases not matched to a gene; V was cut back by 2 bases and J by 5 bases. The length of the CDR3 is 17 residues. Germline CDR1 reads SGHKS; CDR2 reads YYEKEE (reference sequence). The CDR3 nucleotides read TGTGCCAGCAGCTTCATCCCTAGCGGGAGGGCCGGAGATACGCAGTATTTT. Protein product: CASSFIPSGRAGDTQYF.

This clone was observed a handful of times. The V call is TRBV9, the J call TRBJ2-5; TRBD2 aligns across 8 bases. V trimming: 4 bases; J trimming: 2 bases; junction bases outside the gene matches: 7. The germline gives CDR1 SGDLS, CDR2 YYNGEE. The CDR3 has 15 amino acids. CDR3 sequence (DNA): TGTGCCAGCAGCAATAGCGGGACCACACAAGAGACCCAGTACTTC. This translates into CASSNSGTTQETQYF.

This clone was seen a single time. The J gene is TRBJ1-6, the V gene TRBV27; D is ambiguous. This CDR3 has 15 residues. Germline CDR1 is MNHEY and CDR2 is SMNVEV (reference sequence). Trimming took off 6 bases at V and 7 bases at J, with 16 bases between the two ends. As DNA, the CDR3 is TGTGCCAGCAGATCCCACAATCCACCCAATTCACCCCTCCACTTT. Protein sequence: CASRSHNPPNSPLHF.

This clone was detected only once. V usage is TRBV2 and J usage is TRBJ2-5; 8 positions agree with TRBD2. The J call may be incorrect, as the DNA end agrees better with TRBJ2-7. The germline gives CDR1 SNHLY, CDR2 FYNNEI. The CDR3 is 13 residues long. For the CDR3, the DNA is TGTGCCAGCAGTATCGGGACTAGGTACGAGCAGTACTTC. Its translation: CASSIGTRYEQYF.